Listed here are 32 T cell receptor beta chains from one sample, sequenced in a study of technical replicates of blood from a few donors. Sequencing used immunoSEQ multiplex PCR; TCRdb keeps in-frame clones, though not all of them. The sample lists tens of thousands of clones, 90% to 95% seen once, with approximately 0.27% in the top ten. Specimen: T cells isolated from PBMCs. Every receptor here comes from a human donor in good health.

The CDR3 region is CASSQIYEQYF. CDR3 in DNA: TGTGCCAGCAGTCAAATCTACGAGCAGTACTTC. This chain connects TRBV5-4 to TRBJ2-7; D not certain. The CDR3 runs 11 residues. Germline V gives CDR1 SGHNT, CDR2 YYREEE (reference sequence). Trimming removed 5 bases at V and 3 bases at J, with 6 bases between.

Only one count was recorded for this clone. The genes are TRBV18 and TRBJ2-7; D perhaps matches TRBD2 (6 bases). Looked up from germline, CDR1 is KGHSH and CDR2 is LQKENI. Trimming took off 6 bases at V and 7 bases at J, with 19 bases between the two ends. CDR3 length equals 14 residues. CDR3 sequence reads: CASSPPSAAGEQYF. The CDR3 nucleotides are TGTGCCAGCTCCCCCCCAAGCGCTGCGGGGGAGCAGTACTTC.

This clone was seen more than once but under ten times. This rearrangement joins TRBV6-6 to TRBJ2-2; maybe TRBD1 (5 bases). There are 13 residues in the CDR3. Germline CDR1 is MNHNY and CDR2 is SVGAGI (reference sequence). V lost 6 bases to trimming and J lost 1 base, with 6 bases between them. DNA of the CDR3: TGTGCCAGCAGAGACAGGAACACCGGGGAGCTGTTTTTT. It encodes CASRDRNTGELFF.

The gene calls are TRBV11-2 and TRBJ2-5; weak D call: TRBD2 (6 bases). Trimming left V 7 bases short and J 2 bases short, with 17 bases between. The CDR3 spans 15 residues. The germline gives CDR1 SGHAT, CDR2 FQNNGV. CDR3 bases: TGTGCCAGCACCCTGACTAGAGGTAGTCAAGAGACCCAGTACTTC. Translation gives CASTLTRGSQETQYF.

The chain links TRBV2 to TRBJ2-7, with a weak D call TRBD2 (6 bases). This CDR3 comprises 17 residues. Trimming took off 1 base at V and 1 base at J, with 17 bases between the two ends. Germline assignment: CDR1 SNHLY and CDR2 FYNNEI. The DNA for the CDR3 is TGTGCCAGCAGTGAAGATCCCCCGGCGGGAAAGTCCTACGAGCAGTACTTC. It yields the protein CASSEDPPAGKSYEQYF.

V usage is TRBV6-5 and J usage is TRBJ1-5; D call uncertain. The germline V gene has CDR1 MNHEY and CDR2 SVGAGI. CDR3 length equals 15 residues. Between the trimmed V and J ends, which lost 5 bases and 0 bases, there was a span of 11 bases. The CDR3 nucleotides read TGTGCCAGCAGTGGGTGGAGTGATAGCAATCAGCCCCAGCATTTT. Protein sequence: CASSGWSDSNQPQHF.

The CDR3 DNA reads as TGTGCCAGCAGCTTAGGGACACAAACCCCCGAGCAGTACTTC. Residues: CASSLGTQTPEQYF. The chain uses TRBV11-2 and TRBJ2-7; maybe TRBD1 (5 bases). The CDR3 is made up of 14 amino acids. Looked up from germline, CDR1 is SGHAT and CDR2 is FQNNGV. Trimming cost V 1 base and J 6 bases, with 13 bases left between them.

This chain uses TRBV5-4 with TRBJ2-7; D is perhaps TRBD2 (5 bases). Germline-derived CDR1 and CDR2 are SGHNT and YYREEE (reference sequence). This CDR3 region has 13 residues. V lost 6 bases and J 2 bases, leaving 12 bases between the germline ends. CDR3 in amino acids: CASKRENTYEQYF. The CDR3 DNA follows: TGTGCCAGCAAGAGGGAGAATACCTACGAGCAGTACTTC.

For this clone: The same CDR3 can be traced to other DNA sequences in this sample. The chain combines TRBV7-2 with TRBJ2-5; D not resolved. V shed 1 base and J shed 4 bases, with 7 bases lying between them. Germline V lookup: CDR1 SGHTA, CDR2 FQGNSA. This CDR3 spans 13 amino acids. The CDR3 sequence: CASSLVTGETQYF. For the CDR3, the DNA is TGTGCCAGCAGCTTAGTCACGGGAGAGACCCAGTACTTC. Together with reference TRBV7-2 and TRBJ2-5, the CDR3 gives the full variable domain: GAGVSQSPSNKVTEKGKDVELRCDPISGHTALYWYRQSLGQGLEFLIYFQGNSAPDKSGLPSDRFSAERTGGSVSTLTIQRTQQEDSAVYLCASSLVTGETQYFGPGTRLLVL.

The chain employs TRBV10-2 and TRBJ1-3; the D gene is possibly TRBD1 (5 bases). Per the germline V gene, CDR1 is WSHSY and CDR2 is SAAADI. Deletions cut 3 bases from V and 3 bases from J, with 15 bases between. This CDR3 spans 16 amino acids. The CDR3 bases are TGCGCCAGCAGTGAATCAGGGCTTATCGGTGGAAACACCATATATTTT. As protein: CASSESGLIGGNTIYF.

The rearrangement uses TRBV30 and TRBJ1-5, with TRBD1 matching 11 bases. Germline CDR1 is GTSNPN and CDR2 is SVGIG (reference sequence). After removal of 3 bases from V and 4 bases from J, the junction contained 17 bases not matched to a gene. The CDR3 consists of 19 residues. The CDR3 loop reads CAWSRARRSGTGGNQPQHF. CDR3 DNA: TGTGCCTGGAGCCGAGCTCGCCGTTCCGGGACAGGGGGAAATCAGCCCCAGCATTTT.

This clone is a singleton in its sample. CDR3 bases: TGTGCCACCAGCACCCGACAGGTAGAGACCCAGTACTTC. This gives the protein CATSTRQVETQYF. This rearrangement joins TRBV15 to TRBJ2-5; perhaps TRBD1 as D (6 bases). V gave up 4 bases and J gave up 4 bases, with 10 bases separating them. The CDR3 contains 13 residues. Germline V gene lookup returns CDR1 LNHNV and CDR2 YYDKDF (reference sequence).

In this sample, this clone turned up once. The CDR3 spells CASSLFTGGWYEQYF. Here the CDR3 DNA reads TGCGCCAGCAGCTTGTTTACAGGGGGTTGGTACGAGCAGTACTTC. The chain couples TRBV5-1 to TRBJ2-7; 8 bases match TRBD1. This CDR3 region has 15 residues. Trimming took 1 base from V and 4 from J; bases not matched to a gene: 7. CDR1 and CDR2 (germline): SGHRS, YFSETQ.

J is TRBJ2-2 and V is TRBV7-6; D uncertain. Germline-derived CDR1 and CDR2 are SGHVS and FNYEAQ. The CDR3 loop spans 15 amino acids. V was pared by 3 bases and J by 5 bases, with 13 bases between. The CDR3 is CASSLTIGVTGELFF. CDR3 nucleotides: TGTGCCAGCAGCTTGACGATAGGAGTTACCGGGGAGCTGTTTTTT.

The rearrangement uses TRBV5-4 and TRBJ2-5, with 12 bases aligning to TRBD2. The germline gives CDR1 SGHNT, CDR2 YYREEE (reference sequence). The V gene end was trimmed by 3 bases and the J gene end by 3 bases; junction bases not matched to a gene: 6. CDR3 size: 16 residues. CDR3 DNA sequence: TGTGCCAGCAGCTCCCGACTAGCGGGGGCTGAAGAGACCCAGTACTTC. Translated, it gives CASSSRLAGAEETQYF.

The V call is TRBV30, the J call TRBJ2-5, with D perhaps TRBD1 (6 bases). This CDR3 comprises 13 residues. Germline V gene lookup returns CDR1 GTSNPN and CDR2 SVGIG (reference sequence). Trimming pared 1 base from V and 1 base from J, leaving 7 bases between. The CDR3 is CAWSGTVQETQYF. The CDR3 DNA reads as TGTGCCTGGAGTGGGACAGTCCAAGAGACCCAGTACTTC. Full variable domain (remainder filled in from reference TRBV30 and TRBJ2-5): SQTIHQWPATLVQPVGSPLSLECTVEGTSNPNLYWYRQAAGRGLQLLFYSVGIGQISSEVPQNLSASRPQDRQFILSSKKLLLSDSGFYLCAWSGTVQETQYFGPGTRLLVL.

The chain joins TRBV27 to TRBJ1-1, with D possibly being TRBD1 (5 bases). Germline values: CDR1 MNHEY, CDR2 SMNVEV (reference sequence). V was clipped by 1 base and J by 4 bases, with 16 bases between them. The CDR3 runs to 16 residues. The CDR3 DNA sequence: TGTGCCAGCAGTTTATTACCGGGGGGAAGGAGCACTGAAGCTTTCTTT. Encoded protein: CASSLLPGGRSTEAFF.

V gene TRBV28 combines with J gene TRBJ2-7, with 8 bases aligning to TRBD1. This CDR3 has 17 residues. With 2 bases clipped from V and 4 bases from J, the junction kept 13 bases outside the gene matches. Germline CDR1 reads MDHEN; CDR2 reads SYDVKM. CDR3 loop: CASSLPQSDRAGYEQYF. In DNA, the CDR3 is TGTGCCAGCAGTTTACCCCAATCGGACAGGGCGGGATACGAGCAGTACTTC.

CDR3 nucleotides: TGTGCCAGCAGTTTTTCGACAGGGAAGGACACCGGGGAGCTGTTTTTT. Translated, it gives CASSFSTGKDTGELFF. This chain joins TRBV27 and TRBJ2-2, with 7 bases aligning to TRBD1. V shed 3 bases, J shed 3 bases, and the junction held 7 bases outside the gene matches. The CDR3 consists of 16 residues. Germline CDR1 reads MNHEY; CDR2 reads SMNVEV (reference sequence).

V gene TRBV7-3 combines with J gene TRBJ2-1, with 9 bases lining up with TRBD2. V lost 1 base to trimming and J lost 10 bases; unmatched junction nucleotides: 8. Per the germline V gene, CDR1 is SGHTA and CDR2 is FQGTGA. The CDR3 length is 15 residues. The CDR3 protein is CASSLKAGGPQEQFF. CDR3 DNA: TGTGCCAGCAGCTTAAAGGCGGGGGGGCCTCAGGAGCAGTTCTTC.

The chain uses TRBV6-6 and TRBJ2-7; 7 nucleotides match TRBD1. The CDR3 sequence is 13 residues long. CDR1 is MNHNY, CDR2 SVGAGI, per germline (reference sequence). V shed 5 bases, J shed 3 bases, and the junction held 4 bases outside the gene matches. The CDR3 sequence: CASSRQGNYEQYF. CDR3 bases: TGTGCCAGCAGTCGACAGGGAAACTACGAGCAGTACTTC.

This rearrangement joins TRBV5-6 to TRBJ2-1, with D maybe TRBD2 (5 bases). Trimming removed 2 bases from V and 5 bases from J, with 14 bases in between. Germline CDR1 and CDR2: SGHDT and YYEEEE. The CDR3 runs to 15 residues. CDR3 amino acids: CASSFGGSAHNEQFF. CDR3 nucleotide sequence: TGTGCCAGCAGCTTCGGTGGGAGTGCCCACAATGAGCAGTTCTTC.

The DNA for the CDR3 is TGTGCCAGCAGCCCAATAAGGACAGGGTCGTACGAGCAGTACTTC. Its translation is CASSPIRTGSYEQYF. V is TRBV7-8 and J is TRBJ2-7; 8 nucleotides line up with TRBD1. The CDR3 spans 15 residues. The V segment lost 5 bases and the J segment 4 bases; nucleotides outside the gene matches: 10. Per the germline V gene, CDR1 is SGHVS and CDR2 is FQNEAQ.

This rearrangement joins TRBV2 to TRBJ2-3; TRBD1 matches 11 bases. This CDR3 has 14 amino acids. Germline V gives CDR1 SNHLY, CDR2 FYNNEI. V shed 6 bases, J shed 5 bases, and the junction held 4 bases outside the gene matches. CDR3 nucleotides: TGTGCCAGCAGCCGGGGACAGGGGGGAGATACGCAGTATTTT. As protein: CASSRGQGGDTQYF. The full variable domain, in which reference TRBV2 and TRBJ2-3 provide the parts outside the CDR3, is EPEVTQTPSHQVTQMGQEVILRCVPISNHLYFYWYRQILGQKVEFLVSFYNNEISEKSEIFDDQFSVERPDGSNFTLKIRSTKLEDSAMYFCASSRGQGGDTQYFGPGTRLTVL.

The gene calls are TRBV7-2 and TRBJ2-1, with 8 nucleotides matching TRBD1. CDR3 length: 15 amino acids. CDR1 is SGHTA, CDR2 FQGNSA, per germline. V shed 3 bases and J 5 bases; nucleotides not matched to a gene: 6. The DNA of the CDR3 is TGTGCCAGCAGCTTCCAGGGGGCCCGGGACAATGAGCAGTTCTTC. It specifies CASSFQGARDNEQFF.

The CDR3 DNA reads as TGTGCCAGCAGCCAAGAAGGACAGGGGACGACGGTGACCGGGGAGCTGTTTTTT. Its protein is CASSQEGQGTTVTGELFF. The rearrangement links TRBV4-2 to TRBJ2-2, with TRBD1 identical over 9 bases. V lost 0 bases to trimming and J lost 5 bases; unmatched junction nucleotides: 10. Germline V lookup: CDR1 LGHNA, CDR2 YNFKEQ. This CDR3 has 18 amino acids.

This clone was seen once. The V and J genes are TRBV10-3 and TRBJ2-7; TRBD2 aligns across 10 bases. CDR3 length: 19 amino acids. CDR1 and CDR2 from the germline V gene are ENHRY and SYGVKD. V was pared by 3 bases and J by 5 bases, with 19 bases of the junction left unmatched. CDR3 loop: CAISEGGPGLALVVDEQYF. The CDR3 DNA follows: TGTGCCATCAGTGAAGGGGGTCCGGGACTAGCGTTAGTGGTCGACGAGCAGTACTTC.

The rearrangement uses TRBV27 and TRBJ2-2, with TRBD2 matching over 9 bases. V trimming: 9 bases; J trimming: 5 bases; junction bases outside the gene matches: 16. This CDR3 is built from 17 residues. Germline CDR1 reads MNHEY; CDR2 reads SMNVEV (reference sequence). CDR3 DNA sequence: TGTGCCAGGGAGGAACCCTTAGCGGGAGCGGTGACCGGGGAGCTGTTTTTT. Amino acids: CAREEPLAGAVTGELFF.

V and J are TRBV27 and TRBJ2-1; D is possibly TRBD2 (7 bases). Germline CDR1 reads MNHEY; CDR2 reads SMNVEV (reference sequence). Trimming removed 3 bases from V and 3 bases from J, with 18 bases in between. This CDR3 spans 17 amino acids. The CDR3 DNA is TGTGCCAGCAGTTTGATAGGGGGAGGGCCTAACTACAATGAGCAGTTCTTC. The encoded protein is CASSLIGGGPNYNEQFF.

The chain couples TRBV9 to TRBJ1-2; no firm D call. This CDR3 is 13 amino acids long. Trimming took 8 bases from V and 7 from J, leaving 18 bases between them. The germline gives CDR1 SGDLS, CDR2 YYNGEE. The CDR3: CASSNREALGYTF. The CDR3 DNA reads TGTGCCAGTAGTAACCGGGAGGCCCTTGGCTACACCTTC.

The chain combines TRBV5-6 with TRBJ1-2; no clear D. The V end lost 4 bases, the J end lost 7 bases, and 23 bases lay between the germline ends. Germline values: CDR1 SGHDT, CDR2 YYEEEE. This CDR3 region has 16 residues. For the CDR3, the DNA is TGTGCCAGCAGCCGCGGGGTCAGTAGGCAAAGTCCTGGCTACACCTTC. Translated: CASSRGVSRQSPGYTF.

The rearrangement links TRBV2 to TRBJ2-1; perhaps TRBD1 as D (5 bases). This CDR3 has 11 residues. Germline lookup yields CDR1 SNHLY and CDR2 FYNNEI. V gave up 7 bases and J gave up 7 bases, with 8 bases separating them. CDR3 in amino acids: CASTGLNEQFF. Written as DNA, the CDR3 is TGTGCCAGCACAGGGTTGAATGAGCAGTTCTTC.